This is a list of T cell receptor beta chains from one sample in a study of Graves' ophthalmopathy and Graves' hyperthyroidism. TCRdb fed the multiplex PCR reads into MiXCR, producing one record per CDR3 protein. The table has 660,000 or so distinct CDR3 sequences, about 41% seen once. Material for sequencing was peripheral blood. These receptors were collected from an adult man with Graves' ophthalmopathy. The CDR3 runs from the conserved cysteine through the conserved F or W. A D gene is named only where the DNA matches it firmly. Only part of the rows carry a size: once, few, many, or a class if the clone is expanded.

many TRBJ1-5 TRBV19 TRBD1 CASSYGQGLSVQPQHF TGTGCCAGTAGTTACGGACAGGGTCTTTCCGTTCAGCCCCAGCATTTT
NA TRBJ1-5 TRBV7-2 NA CASSIGTMAYEHF TGTGCCAGCAGCATAGGGACAATGGCCTACGAGCATTTT
few TRBJ1-5 TRBV3-1 TRBD1 CASSSPTGDNQPQHF TGTGCCAGCAGTTCTCCGACAGGGGACAATCAGCCCCAGCATTTT
many TRBJ2-7 TRBV10-2 TRBD2 CASSTSGTSGRTYEQYF TGCGCCAGCAGTACCTCCGGGACTAGCGGGAGAACCTACGAGCAGTACTTC
many TRBJ1-6 TRBV5-6 NA CASSLPVRGSPLHF TGTGCCAGCAGCTTGCCTGTTAGGGGTTCACCCCTCCACTTT
NA TRBJ2-5 TRBV15 NA CAASSHPGRNAETQYF TGTGCCGCCAGCAGCCACCCGGGCAGAAACGCGGAGACCCAGTACTTC
NA TRBJ1-5 TRBV10-3 TRBD1 CAIGGTGWNQPQHF TGTGCCATCGGTGGGACAGGGTGGAATCAGCCCCAGCATTTT
many TRBJ2-2 TRBV24-1 TRBD2 CATSELGLAGGRTGELFF TGTGCCACCAGTGAACTTGGACTAGCGGGAGGTCGGACCGGGGAGCTGTTTTTT
NA TRBJ1-5 TRBV2 NA CASRGDSNQPQHF TGTGCCAGCAGGGGGGACAGCAATCAGCCCCAGCATTTT
NA TRBJ2-2 TRBV14 NA CASSQVSTAGELFF TGTGCCAGCAGCCAAGTTAGTACGGCCGGGGAGCTGTTTTTT
many TRBJ2-5 TRBV7-6 TRBD1 CASSLVGRTGGAETQYF TGTGCCAGCAGCTTAGTGGGGAGGACAGGGGGAGCAGAGACCCAGTACTTC